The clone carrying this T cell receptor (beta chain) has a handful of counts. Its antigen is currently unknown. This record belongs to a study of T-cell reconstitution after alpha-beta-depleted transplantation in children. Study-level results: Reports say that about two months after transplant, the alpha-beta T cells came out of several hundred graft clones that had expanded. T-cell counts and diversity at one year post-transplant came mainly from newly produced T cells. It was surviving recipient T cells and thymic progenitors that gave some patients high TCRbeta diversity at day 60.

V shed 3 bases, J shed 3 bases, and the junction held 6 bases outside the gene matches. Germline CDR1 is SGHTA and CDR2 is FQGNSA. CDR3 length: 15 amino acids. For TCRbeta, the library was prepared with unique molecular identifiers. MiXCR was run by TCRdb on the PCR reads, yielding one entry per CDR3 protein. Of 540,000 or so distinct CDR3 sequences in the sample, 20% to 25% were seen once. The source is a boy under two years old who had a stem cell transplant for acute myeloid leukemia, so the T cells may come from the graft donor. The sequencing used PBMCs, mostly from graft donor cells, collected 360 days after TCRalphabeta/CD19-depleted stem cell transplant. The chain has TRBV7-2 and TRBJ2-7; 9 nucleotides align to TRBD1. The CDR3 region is CASSLGQGEDYEQYF. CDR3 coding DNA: TGTGCCAGCAGCTTGGGACAGGGCGAGGACTACGAGCAGTACTTC.